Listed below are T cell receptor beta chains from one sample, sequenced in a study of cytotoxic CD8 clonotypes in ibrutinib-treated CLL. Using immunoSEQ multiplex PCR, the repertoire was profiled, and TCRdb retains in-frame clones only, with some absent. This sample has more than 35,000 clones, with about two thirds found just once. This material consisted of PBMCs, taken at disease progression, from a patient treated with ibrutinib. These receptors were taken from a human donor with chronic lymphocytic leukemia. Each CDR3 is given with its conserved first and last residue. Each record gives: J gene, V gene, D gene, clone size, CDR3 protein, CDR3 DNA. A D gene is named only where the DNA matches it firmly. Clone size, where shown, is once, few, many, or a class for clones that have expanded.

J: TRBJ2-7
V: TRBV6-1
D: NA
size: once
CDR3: CASSGPGTMSYEQYF
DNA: TGTGCCAGCAGTGGCCCGGGCACGATGTCCTACGAGCAGTACTTC

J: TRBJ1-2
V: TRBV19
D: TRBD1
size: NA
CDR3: CASSRRGQGAGYGYTF
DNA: TGTGCCAGTAGTCGCCGAGGACAGGGTGCGGGCTATGGCTACACCTTC

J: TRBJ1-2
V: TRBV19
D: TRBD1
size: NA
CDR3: CASSISTGRLYGYTF
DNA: TGTGCCAGTAGTATCTCGACAGGGAGGCTCTATGGCTACACCTTC

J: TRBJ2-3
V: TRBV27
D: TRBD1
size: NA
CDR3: CASSLRGDTQYF
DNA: TGTGCCAGCAGTCTCAGGGGGGATACGCAGTATTTT

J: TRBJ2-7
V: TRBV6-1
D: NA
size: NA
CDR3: CASRKRYEQYF
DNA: TGTGCCAGCAGGAAGCGGTACGAGCAGTACTTC

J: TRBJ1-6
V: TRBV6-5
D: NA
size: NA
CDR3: CASSGARGISPLHF
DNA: TGTGCCAGCAGTGGGGCCCGCGGGATTTCACCCCTCCACTTT

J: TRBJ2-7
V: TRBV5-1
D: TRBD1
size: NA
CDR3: CASSWRGQGDEQYF
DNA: TGCGCCAGCAGCTGGCGAGGACAGGGGGACGAGCAGTACTTC

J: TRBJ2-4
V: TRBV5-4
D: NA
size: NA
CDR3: CASSLVGLENIQYF
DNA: TGTGCCAGCAGCTTGGTGGGGCTCGAAAACATTCAGTACTTC

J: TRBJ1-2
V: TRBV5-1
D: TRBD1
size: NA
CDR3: CASSLEGGSYYGYTF
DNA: TGCGCCAGCAGCTTGGAAGGGGGCAGCTACTATGGCTACACCTTC

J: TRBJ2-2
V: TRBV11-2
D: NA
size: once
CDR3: CASSFVNTGELFF
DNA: TGTGCCAGCAGTTTCGTGAACACCGGGGAGCTGTTTTTT

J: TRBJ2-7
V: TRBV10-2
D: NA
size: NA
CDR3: CASSSPAYEQYF
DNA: TGCGCCAGCAGTTCGCCCGCCTACGAGCAGTACTTC

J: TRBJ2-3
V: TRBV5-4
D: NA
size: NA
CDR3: CASSLADFTDTQYF
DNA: TGTGCCAGCAGCTTGGCCGACTTTACAGATACGCAGTATTTT

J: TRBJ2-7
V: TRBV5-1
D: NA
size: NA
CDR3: CASSLGAAYEQYF
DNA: TGCGCCAGCAGCTTAGGGGCTGCCTACGAGCAGTACTTC

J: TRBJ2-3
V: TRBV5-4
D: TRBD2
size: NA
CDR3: CASSAGLADTDTQYF
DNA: TGTGCCAGCAGCGCCGGACTAGCGGACACAGATACGCAGTATTTT

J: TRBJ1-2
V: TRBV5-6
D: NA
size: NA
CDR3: CASSFGSIDYGYTF
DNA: TGTGCCAGCAGCTTTGGCAGTATCGACTATGGCTACACCTTC

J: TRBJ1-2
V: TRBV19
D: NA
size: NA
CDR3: CASSIEQKGDYGYTF
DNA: TGTGCCAGTAGTATAGAACAAAAAGGGGACTATGGCTACACCTTC

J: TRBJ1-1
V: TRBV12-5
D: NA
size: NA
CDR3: CASGLGTVNTEAFF
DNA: TGTGCTAGTGGTCTGGGGACGGTGAACACTGAAGCTTTCTTT

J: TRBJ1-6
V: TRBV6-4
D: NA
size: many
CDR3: CASSEEDGRNSPLHF
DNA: TGTGCCAGCAGCGAGGAGGACGGCCGAAATTCACCCCTCCACTTT

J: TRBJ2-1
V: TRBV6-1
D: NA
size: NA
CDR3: CASRDTEINYNEQFF
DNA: TGTGCCAGCAGGGACACCGAGATCAATTACAATGAGCAGTTCTTC

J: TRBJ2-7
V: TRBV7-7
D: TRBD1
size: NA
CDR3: CASSTGQGAGEQYF
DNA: TGTGCCAGCAGCACCGGACAGGGGGCAGGCGAGCAGTACTTC

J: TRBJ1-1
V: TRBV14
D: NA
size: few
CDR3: CASSPITGYDTEAFF
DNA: TGTGCCAGCAGCCCGATTACAGGTTACGACACTGAAGCTTTCTTT

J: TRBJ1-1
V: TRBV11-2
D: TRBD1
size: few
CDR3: CASSLGRVRTGWYTEAFF
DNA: TGTGCCAGCAGCCTCGGTCGGGTCCGGACAGGGTGGTACACTGAAGCTTTCTTT

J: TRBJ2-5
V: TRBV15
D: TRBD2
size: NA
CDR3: CATSRGDLAGQETQYF
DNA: TGTGCCACCAGCAGAGGGGACCTAGCGGGCCAAGAGACCCAGTACTTC

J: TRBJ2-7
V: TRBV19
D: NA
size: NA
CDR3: CASSMGDGLGEQYF
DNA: TGTGCCAGTAGTATGGGGGACGGACTGGGCGAGCAGTACTTC

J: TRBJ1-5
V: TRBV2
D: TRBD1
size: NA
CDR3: CASTPDRVRNQPQHF
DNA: TGTGCCAGCACCCCGGACAGGGTACGCAATCAGCCCCAGCATTTT

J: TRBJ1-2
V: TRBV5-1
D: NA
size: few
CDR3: CASRLEAQGGYGYTF
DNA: TGCGCCAGCAGGCTGGAGGCGCAGGGCGGCTATGGCTACACCTTC

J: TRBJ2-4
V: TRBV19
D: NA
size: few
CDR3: CASRVEGAGKNIQYF
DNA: TGTGCCAGTAGGGTGGAGGGGGCGGGAAAAAACATTCAGTACTTC

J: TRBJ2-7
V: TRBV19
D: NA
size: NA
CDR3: CASSIDPYGDYEQYF
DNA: TGTGCCAGTAGTATAGACCCCTATGGGGACTACGAGCAGTACTTC

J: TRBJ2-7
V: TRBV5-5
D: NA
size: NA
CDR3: CASSLVSGNYEQYF
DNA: TGTGCCAGCAGCTTGGTCTCCGGAAACTACGAGCAGTACTTC

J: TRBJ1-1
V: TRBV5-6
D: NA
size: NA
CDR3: CASSFGHWNTEAFF
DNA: TGTGCCAGCAGCTTTGGACATTGGAACACTGAAGCTTTCTTT

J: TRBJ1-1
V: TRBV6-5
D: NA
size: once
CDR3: CASSYSAGTEAFF
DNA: TGTGCCAGCAGTTACTCGGCCGGCACTGAAGCTTTCTTT

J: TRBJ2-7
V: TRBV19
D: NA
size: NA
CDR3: CASSIGRDYEQYF
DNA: TGTGCCAGTAGTATAGGACGTGACTACGAGCAGTACTTC

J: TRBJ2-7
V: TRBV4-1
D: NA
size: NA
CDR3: CASSQDEAFYYEQYF
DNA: TGCGCCAGCAGCCAAGATGAAGCGTTCTACTACGAGCAGTACTTC

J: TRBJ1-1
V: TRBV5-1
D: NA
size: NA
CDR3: CASRQTENTEAFF
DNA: TGCGCCAGCAGACAGACAGAGAACACTGAAGCTTTCTTT

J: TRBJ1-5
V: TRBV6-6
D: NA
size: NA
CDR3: CASNPGGWGGNQPQHF
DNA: TGTGCCAGCAATCCCGGTGGGTGGGGAGGCAATCAGCCCCAGCATTTT

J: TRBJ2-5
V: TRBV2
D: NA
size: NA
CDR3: CASSGGTQYF
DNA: TGTGCCAGCAGTGGCGGGACCCAGTACTTC

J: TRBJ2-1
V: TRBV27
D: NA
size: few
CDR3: CASSYPGGNEQFF
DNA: TGTGCCAGCAGTTATCCCGGGGGCAATGAGCAGTTCTTC